Each of the 17 T cell receptor beta chains below was sequenced from the same sample in a study of T cell responses to AZD1222 COVID-19 vaccine. Sequencing used immunoSEQ multiplex PCR; TCRdb keeps in-frame clones, though not all of them. The sample yields fewer than 150,000 clones, 90% to 95% seen once. Sequenced here: peripheral blood, sampled on day 0 of AZD1222 vaccination. The receptors shown here come from an adult in good health.

The rearrangement joins TRBV9 to TRBJ2-1; 7 nucleotides match TRBD1. The J segment lost 3 bases and the V segment lost 5 bases, leaving 2 bases of the junction unmatched. CDR1 is SGDLS, CDR2 YYNGEE, per germline. CDR3 length: 13 residues. Written as DNA, the CDR3 is TGTGCCAGCAGTTGGGACAGCTACAATGAGCAGTTCTTC. Protein sequence: CASSWDSYNEQFF.

The rearrangement uses TRBV4-1 and TRBJ2-1, with D possibly TRBD2 on 5 matching bases. Germline CDR1 MGHRA, CDR2 YSYEKL. Trimming stripped 0 bases from V and 10 bases from J, with 10 bases between. The CDR3 is made up of 13 amino acids. The CDR3, as DNA: TGCGCCAGCAGCCAAGAGTTAATAGCGGAGCAGTTCTTC. This encodes CASSQELIAEQFF.

The V gene is TRBV28, the J gene TRBJ2-7; 7 nucleotides line up with TRBD1. This CDR3 spans 12 amino acids. Germline V gene data show CDR1 as MDHEN and CDR2 as SYDVKM. The junction had 2 bases not matched to a gene; V was cut back by 5 bases and J by 4 bases. In DNA, the CDR3 is TGTGCCAGCAGTCAACAGGGGTACGAGCAGTACTTC. Encoded protein: CASSQQGYEQYF.

The chain carries TRBV29-1 and TRBJ2-2; 11 bases align to TRBD2. Germline values: CDR1 SQVTM, CDR2 ANQGSEA. The junction had 0 bases not matched to a gene; V was cut back by 1 base and J by 5 bases. The CDR3 is made up of 14 amino acids. In DNA, the CDR3 is TGCAGCGTTGAAGCTAGCGGGAGGACCGGGGAGCTGTTTTTT. Amino acid sequence: CSVEASGRTGELFF.

This chain joins TRBV28 and TRBJ2-7; D is unresolved. This CDR3 has 11 amino acids. CDR1 is MDHEN and CDR2 is SYDVKM in the germline V gene. V lost 6 bases to trimming and J lost 2 bases, with 5 bases between them. The CDR3 is CASRNTYEQYF. The CDR3 DNA is TGTGCCAGCAGGAATACCTACGAGCAGTACTTC.

The chain links TRBV6-1 to TRBJ2-7; tentative D call: TRBD2 (6 bases). Germline loops: CDR1 MNHNS, CDR2 SASEGT. Trimming left V 5 bases short and J 2 bases short, with 22 bases between. The CDR3 loop spans 17 amino acids. The CDR3 loop is CASSKDIRTTRPYEQYF. The CDR3 bases are TGTGCCAGCAGTAAAGATATTAGGACTACTCGACCCTACGAGCAGTACTTC.

The rearrangement links TRBV20-1 to TRBJ1-6, with a weak D call TRBD1 (6 bases). This CDR3 has 15 residues. The V gene's germline CDR1 is DFQATT and CDR2 SNEGSKA (reference sequence). Trimming took off 3 bases at V and 7 bases at J, with 16 bases between the two ends. CDR3 in amino acids: CSASTGYYWNSPLHF. CDR3 coding DNA: TGCAGTGCTAGTACAGGGTACTACTGGAATTCACCCCTCCACTTT.

V is TRBV29-1 and J is TRBJ1-1; 7 nucleotides agree with TRBD1. This CDR3 has 13 amino acids. In germline, CDR1 is SQVTM, CDR2 ANQGSEA. The junction had 5 bases not matched to a gene; V was cut back by 6 bases and J by 1 base. DNA of the CDR3: TGCAGCGTCCTACAGGGGTCGAACACTGAAGCTTTCTTT. Translated, it gives CSVLQGSNTEAFF.

The V gene is TRBV28, the J gene TRBJ1-5; the D gene is possibly TRBD1 (5 bases). Germline CDR1 reads MDHEN; CDR2 reads SYDVKM. The ends were cut back, 6 bases at V and 0 bases at J, with 9 bases in the middle. This CDR3 has 14 amino acids. The CDR3 sequence is CASRQDFSNQPQHF. The CDR3 nucleotides are TGTGCCAGCAGACAGGATTTTAGCAATCAGCCCCAGCATTTT.

This chain uses TRBV16 with TRBJ1-2; 8 bases line up with TRBD1. CDR3 length equals 13 residues. Germline V gives CDR1 KGHSY, CDR2 FQNENV. V was clipped by 3 bases and J by 4 bases; unmatched bases: 1. CDR3 coding DNA: TGTGCCAGCAGCCACACAGGGGGCTATGGCTACACCTTC. This gives the protein CASSHTGGYGYTF.

The chain carries TRBV5-5 and TRBJ1-6, with D tentatively TRBD1 (5 bases). The ends were cut back, 0 bases at V and 6 bases at J, with 10 bases in the middle. The V gene's germline CDR1 is SGHKS and CDR2 YYEKEE (reference sequence). The CDR3 has 15 amino acids. CDR3: CASSLAQGTNSPLHF. CDR3 nucleotides: TGTGCCAGCAGCTTGGCCCAGGGAACTAATTCACCCCTCCACTTT.

V usage is TRBV5-1 and J usage is TRBJ1-1, with D unclear. Trimming cost V 6 bases and J 12 bases, with 15 bases left between them. Germline CDR1 and CDR2: SGHRS and YFSETQ. The CDR3 extends over 11 amino acids. The CDR3 nucleotides are TGCGCCAGCAACGGGAGGCTAGGATCTTTCTTT. Translating it yields CASNGRLGSFF.

Worth noting for this clone: A read error may account for a junction end that differs from germline. The genes are TRBV5-1 and TRBJ2-7, with TRBD1 matching over 7 bases. Germline values: CDR1 SGHRS, CDR2 YFSETQ. The CDR3 spans 12 residues. Here the CDR3 reads CASSLEDRVSVF. CDR3 nucleotide sequence: TGCGCCAGCAGCTTGGAAGACAGGGTATCAGTCTTC.

The chain uses TRBV24-1 and TRBJ1-2, with TRBD1 matching over 10 bases. V lost 4 bases to trimming and J lost 8 bases; unmatched junction nucleotides: 9. The CDR3 is made up of 15 amino acids. The germline gives CDR1 KGHDR, CDR2 SFDVKD. CDR3 amino acids: CATSDPGTGAGGYTF. The CDR3 DNA reads as TGTGCCACCAGTGACCCCGGGACAGGGGCTGGGGGCTACACCTTC.

CDR3 bases: TGTGCCAGCAGTTTACCGGGGTTTCGGAGCAATCAGCCCCAGCATTTT. It encodes CASSLPGFRSNQPQHF. The V call is TRBV28, the J call TRBJ1-5; D not resolved. The germline V and J ends were trimmed by 2 bases and 1 base, with 12 bases remaining between them. CDR1 MDHEN and CDR2 SYDVKM come from the germline V gene. This CDR3 is 16 amino acids long.

Here the CDR3 reads CASSLLAGGPDEQYF. The CDR3 DNA follows: TGTGCCAGCAGCTTACTAGCGGGAGGGCCGGACGAGCAGTACTTC. This sequence joins TRBV7-2 and TRBJ2-7, with 12 nucleotides matching TRBD2. The CDR3 has 15 residues. Germline V lookup: CDR1 SGHTA, CDR2 FQGNSA. The junction had 4 bases not matched to a gene; V was cut back by 2 bases and J by 5 bases. Drawing the rest from reference TRBV7-2 and TRBJ2-7, the complete variable domain is GAGVSQSPSNKVTEKGKDVELRCDPISGHTALYWYRQSLGQGLEFLIYFQGNSAPDKSGLPSDRFSAERTGGSVSTLTIQRTQQEDSAVYLCASSLLAGGPDEQYFGPGTRLTVT.

The chain uses TRBV6-2 or TRBV6-3 and TRBJ2-1, with D perhaps TRBD2 (5 bases). There are 14 residues in the CDR3. Germline CDR1 and CDR2: MNHEY and SVGEGT. With 4 bases removed from V and 4 bases from J, the gap between germline ends came to 11 bases. The CDR3 DNA is TGTGCCAGCAGTTGGAGGACGCCTTACAATGAGCAGTTCTTC. It codes for CASSWRTPYNEQFF.